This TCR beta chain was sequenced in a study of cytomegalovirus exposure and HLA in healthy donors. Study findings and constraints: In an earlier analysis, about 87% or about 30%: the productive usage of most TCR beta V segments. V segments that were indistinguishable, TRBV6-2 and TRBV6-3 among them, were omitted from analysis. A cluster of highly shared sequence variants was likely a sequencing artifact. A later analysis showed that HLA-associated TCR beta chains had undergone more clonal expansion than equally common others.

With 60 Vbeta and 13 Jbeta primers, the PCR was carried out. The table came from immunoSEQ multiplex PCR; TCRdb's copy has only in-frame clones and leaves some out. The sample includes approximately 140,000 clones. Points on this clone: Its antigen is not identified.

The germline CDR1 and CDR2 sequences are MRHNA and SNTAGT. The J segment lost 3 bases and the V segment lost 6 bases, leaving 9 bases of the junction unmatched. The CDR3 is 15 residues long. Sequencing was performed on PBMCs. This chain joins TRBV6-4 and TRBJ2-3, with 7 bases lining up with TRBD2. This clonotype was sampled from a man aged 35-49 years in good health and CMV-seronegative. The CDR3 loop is CASSPLLGGTDTQYF. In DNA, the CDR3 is TGTGCCAGCAGCCCCCTCCTGGGGGGGACAGATACGCAGTATTTT.